This is a list of T cell receptor beta chains from one sample in a study of regulatory T cells in long-lasting Graves disease. Each CDR3 protein is one row after TCRdb ran MiXCR on the multiplex PCR reads. The repertoire has over 200,000 distinct CDR3 sequences, around a sixth of them found once; the top ten carry 12% to 15%. This same sample was also part of a study on T cells in Graves' hyperthyroidism and ophthalmopathy.

This specimen consisted of peripheral blood mononuclear cells (PBMCs), obtained at new diagnosis, from a patient treated with antithyroid drugs. Receptor source: a woman aged 25 to 39 with Graves disease. CDR3s include the opening cysteine and the closing phenylalanine or tryptophan. D genes are given only for firm matches. The listing skips clone size in some rows; elsewhere it reads once, few, many or a size class.

size	V	J	D	DNA	CDR3
-	TRBV29-1	TRBJ2-5	TRBD2	TGCAGCGTTGCCGCCCTAGCGGCGTACCCCCGGGAGACCCAGTACTTC	CSVAALAAYPRETQYF
-	TRBV2	TRBJ1-2	-	TGTGCCAGCAGTGAAGATCGGTTAGCCTATGGCTACACCTTC	CASSEDRLAYGYTF
-	TRBV9	TRBJ1-5	-	TGTGCCAGCAGCGTAGTGGGACCGCTCAATCAGCCCCAGCATTTT	CASSVVGPLNQPQHF
-	TRBV5-1	TRBJ2-1	TRBD2	TGTGCCAGCAGCGGACTAGCGGGGACCTACAATGAGCAGTTCTTC	CASSGLAGTYNEQFF
many	TRBV11-2	TRBJ2-7	TRBD1	TGTGCCAGCAGCCTGCAAGGACAGGCCGTAAACGAGCAGTACTTC	CASSLQGQAVNEQYF
few	TRBV9	TRBJ2-7	-	TGTGCCAGCAGCGTGCAGACAGGCGGCATCTACGAGCAGTACTTC	CASSVQTGGIYEQYF
many	TRBV6-1	TRBJ2-2	TRBD1	TGTGCCAGCAGCAGGGACAGGTCCACCGGGGAGCTGTTTTTT	CASSRDRSTGELFF
many	TRBV12-3/TRBV12-4	TRBJ2-7	-	TGTGCCAGCAGTTGGGAGACAGCCAGCACGCACGAGCAGTACTTC	CASSWETASTHEQYF
-	TRBV20-1	TRBJ2-3	TRBD2	TGCAGTGCTAGTATCGGTCTTAGCGGGAGGGATACGCAGTATTTT	CSASIGLSGRDTQYF
many	TRBV3-1	TRBJ1-2	-	TGTGCCAGCAGCCAGGGCCAGGACGGCTACACCTTC	CASSQGQDGYTF
many	TRBV12-3/TRBV12-4	TRBJ1-2	-	TGTGCCAGCAGTTTGGGGGGGCCGGGGTATGGCTACACCTTC	CASSLGGPGYGYTF
many	TRBV13	TRBJ2-3	TRBD2	TGTGCCAGCAGCTTTTTAGCGGGGGACTCAGATACGCAGTATTTT	CASSFLAGDSDTQYF
many	TRBV12-3/TRBV12-4	TRBJ2-1	TRBD2	TGTGCCAGCAGATCACTAGCGGGGGGGAGAGTCGATGAGCAGTTCTTC	CASRSLAGGRVDEQFF
many	TRBV6-1	TRBJ1-4	-	TGTGCCACACGTCAGCAGACTAATGAAAAACTGTTTTTT	CATRQQTNEKLFF
many	TRBV27	TRBJ1-2	TRBD1	TGTGCCAGCAGTTCTGGGACAGTGCCCAGGTGGGGCTACACCTTC	CASSSGTVPRWGYTF
many	TRBV6-2/TRBV6-3	TRBJ1-1	-	TGTGCCAGCAGTTACTCGGGTTACGGCACTGAAGCTTTCTTT	CASSYSGYGTEAFF
few	TRBV27	TRBJ1-1	-	TGTGCCAGCAGTTGGGGGCGGGCCACTGAAGCTTTCTTT	CASSWGRATEAFF
many	TRBV20-1	TRBJ2-3	TRBD1	TGCAGTGCTGGGGACAGGGCTCCTAGCACAGATACGCAGTATTTT	CSAGDRAPSTDTQYF
many	TRBV12-3/TRBV12-4	TRBJ1-2	-	TGTGCCAGCAGTTTTGGGGAGACCTATGGCTACACCTTC	CASSFGETYGYTF
-	TRBV4-1	TRBJ2-7	-	TGCGCCAGCAGCCGAGATACCGCGTACGAGCAGTACTTC	CASSRDTAYEQYF
many	TRBV6-1	TRBJ1-1	-	TGTGCCAGCCATAGGGGTACTGAAGCTTTCTTT	CASHRGTEAFF
many	TRBV20-1	TRBJ1-5	TRBD1	TGCAGTGCTAGAGCACCCACCCAGGGGGCGAGGCAGCCCCAGCATTTT	CSARAPTQGARQPQHF
many	TRBV5-1	TRBJ2-5	-	TGTGCCAGCAGCTTGGTACAGAAAGAGACCCAGTACTTC	CASSLVQKETQYF
few	TRBV5-1	TRBJ2-2	-	TGCGCCAGCAGCTTGGTTTGGGGCAGGGATAACACCGGGGAGCTGTTTTTT	CASSLVWGRDNTGELFF
-	TRBV7-9	TRBJ2-5	-	TGCGCCAGCAGCCAAGAAGTGCGGGGGACCCAGTACTTC	CASSQEVRGTQYF
-	TRBV20-1	TRBJ2-5	TRBD2	TGCAGTGCTAGTGACAGAGCGGGGGGAAAAGAGACCCAGTACTTC	CSASDRAGGKETQYF
many	TRBV3-1	TRBJ1-2	-	TGTGCCAGCAGCCAGCTAGGACCCGGGGTGGGTAACTATGGCTACACCTTC	CASSQLGPGVGNYGYTF
many	TRBV7-9	TRBJ2-4	-	TGTGCCAGCAGCTCCCCAGGGGAGGAGGACAAAAACATTCAGTACTTC	CASSSPGEEDKNIQYF
few	TRBV7-8	TRBJ2-6	-	TGTGCCAGCAGCCGCATCGCGGGGCTCGGCGTCTCTGGGGCCAACGTCCTGACTTTC	CASSRIAGLGVSGANVLTF
many	TRBV2	TRBJ2-6	-	TGTGCCAGCAGTGAAAACGGAAGGGGGGCCAACGTCCTGACTTTC	CASSENGRGANVLTF
many	TRBV29-1	TRBJ2-7	TRBD2	TGCAGCGTGGGGAGGGGATCGTACGAGCAGTACTTC	CSVGRGSYEQYF
few	TRBV19	TRBJ1-2	-	TGTGCCAGTAGTGGGGACGGCCTCTATGGCTACACCTTC	CASSGDGLYGYTF
many	TRBV12-3/TRBV12-4	TRBJ1-1	-	TGTGCCAGCATCTGGGGCAGTAACACTGAAGCTTTCTTT	CASIWGSNTEAFF
many	TRBV7-3	TRBJ2-1	-	TGTGCCAGCAGCCCGCGCTCGGGGCAGCATGAGCAGTTCTTC	CASSPRSGQHEQFF
few	TRBV4-2	TRBJ2-1	-	TGTGCCAGCAGCCAAGAGTACCGCGACTACAATGAGCAGTTCTTC	CASSQEYRDYNEQFF
many	TRBV12-3/TRBV12-4	TRBJ2-2	TRBD2	TGTGCCAGCAGTTTAGGCGGGGGAGGCACCGGGGAGCTGTTTTTT	CASSLGGGGTGELFF
-	TRBV30	TRBJ2-7	-	TGTGCCTGGACGGGGAGGAGGTACGAGCAGTACTTC	CAWTGRRYEQYF
many	TRBV10-2	TRBJ1-4	-	TGCGCCAGCAGTGAGTCGTCTCCAGGGGATGTGGAAAAACTGTTTTTT	CASSESSPGDVEKLFF
many	TRBV12-5	TRBJ2-3	-	TGTGCTAGTGGTACCAGCGCGACAGCGAGCACAGATACGCAGTATTTT	CASGTSATASTDTQYF
-	TRBV6-1	TRBJ2-7	TRBD2	TGTGCCAGCAGCTCCCAAGGGACTAGCTACGAGCAGTACTTC	CASSSQGTSYEQYF
-	TRBV11-2	TRBJ2-5	TRBD2	TGTGCCAGCAGCAGACTAGCGGGAGGGAACAATGACGAGACCCAGTACTTC	CASSRLAGGNNDETQYF
many	TRBV20-1	TRBJ1-5	TRBD1	TGCAGTGTCCGACAGGGGAATCAGCCCCAGCATTTT	CSVRQGNQPQHF
-	TRBV27	TRBJ1-1	-	TGTGCCAGCAGTTTATCGTTCGGGGACACTGAAGCTTTCTTT	CASSLSFGDTEAFF
many	TRBV20-1	TRBJ2-1	-	TGCAGTGCCCCTGACTTGACCCCCCACAATGAGCAGTTCTTC	CSAPDLTPHNEQFF
many	TRBV7-2	TRBJ1-1	-	TGTGCCAGCAGCCGAGTCATGAACACTGAAGCTTTCTTT	CASSRVMNTEAFF
-	TRBV2	TRBJ1-5	-	TGTGCCAGCAGTGAATCCGACGGTAGCAATCAGCCCCAGCATTTT	CASSESDGSNQPQHF
few	TRBV14	TRBJ2-7	-	TGTGCCAGCAGCCAAAGGCCAGGGGAATTTTTCGAGCAGTACTTC	CASSQRPGEFFEQYF
few	TRBV20-1	TRBJ2-2	TRBD2	TGCAGTGCTAGAGATTATGGGAGCGGGGGGCCGAACACCGGGGAGCTGTTTTTT	CSARDYGSGGPNTGELFF
-	TRBV7-9	TRBJ1-1	-	TGTGCCAGCAGCCCGCGCTTCGGGGGGAACACTGAAGCTTTCTTT	CASSPRFGGNTEAFF
many	TRBV11-2	TRBJ2-7	TRBD1	TGTGCCAGCAGCTCTCTCCGGGACAGCTCCTACGAGCAGTACTTC	CASSSLRDSSYEQYF
many	TRBV20-1	TRBJ1-2	-	TGCAGGGGGGACGGGCTCTATGGCTACACCTTC	CRGDGLYGYTF
-	TRBV12-3/TRBV12-4	TRBJ2-4	TRBD1	TGTGCCAGCAGCCGGACAGGGTCGGGGTGGGAAAACATTCAGTACTTC	CASSRTGSGWENIQYF
many	TRBV12-3/TRBV12-4	TRBJ1-2	TRBD1	TGTGCCAGCAACTTGGGACAGATGGGCTACACCTTC	CASNLGQMGYTF
many	TRBV6-2/TRBV6-3	TRBJ2-1	-	TGTGCCAGCATCCACGGGTACAATGTAGAGCAGTTCTTC	CASIHGYNVEQFF
many	TRBV7-2	TRBJ2-7	TRBD1	TGCGCCAGCAGCCAAGCAGGGGGGACAGGATCCTACGAGCAGTACTTC	CASSQAGGTGSYEQYF
many	TRBV18	TRBJ1-1	-	TGTGCCAGCTCACTGTACCTCAGGGGAGGGACTGAAGCTTTCTTT	CASSLYLRGGTEAFF
few	TRBV19	TRBJ2-4	TRBD1	TGTGCCAGTAGTAAGCAGACAGGGGGAGTCAAAAACATTCAGTACTTC	CASSKQTGGVKNIQYF
many	TRBV20-1	TRBJ2-1	TRBD2	TGCAGTGCTCCCATCATAGCGGGGGGATTAAGGGGTGAGCAGTTCTTC	CSAPIIAGGLRGEQFF
-	TRBV2	TRBJ1-2	-	TGTGCCAGCAGTGCCAGGACAGCTTTTTGGGGCTACACCTTC	CASSARTAFWGYTF